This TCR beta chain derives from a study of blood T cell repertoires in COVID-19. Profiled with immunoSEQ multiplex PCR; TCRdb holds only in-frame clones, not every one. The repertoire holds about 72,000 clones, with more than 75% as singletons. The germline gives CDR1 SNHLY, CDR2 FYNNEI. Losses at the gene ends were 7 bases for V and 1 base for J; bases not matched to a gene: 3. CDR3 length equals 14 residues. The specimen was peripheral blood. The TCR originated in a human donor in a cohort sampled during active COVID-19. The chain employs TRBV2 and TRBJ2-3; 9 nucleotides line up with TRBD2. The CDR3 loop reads CASTSGDGTDTQYF. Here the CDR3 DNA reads TGTGCCAGCACTAGCGGGGACGGCACAGATACGCAGTATTTT.